These T cell receptor beta chains were read from a single sample in a study of T cell changes during pregnancy in multiple sclerosis. Sequenced by immunoSEQ multiplex PCR; TCRdb stores in-frame clones only, minus some. Of 75,000 to 95,000 clones in the sample, 85% to 95% were seen once. Material: peripheral blood, obtained after pregnancy. All receptors derive from a female donor with multiple sclerosis, enrolled in a pregnancy study. CDR3s include the opening cysteine and the closing phenylalanine or tryptophan. The order of the fields is D gene, clone size, J gene, V gene, CDR3 DNA, CDR3 protein. D genes are given only for firm matches. Only part of the rows carry a size: once, few, many, or a class if the clone is expanded.

>TRBD1|few|TRBJ1-1|TRBV6-5
TGTGCCAGCAGGTCCGGACAGGGGAGCACTGAAGCTTTCTTT
CASRSGQGSTEAFF
>TRBD1|-|TRBJ2-7|TRBV5-1
TGCGCCAGCTCGCCGGGACAGGGGGCTTACGAGCAGTACTTC
CASSPGQGAYEQYF
>-|-|TRBJ1-1|TRBV12-5
TGTGCTAGTGGTTTGCAGCGCGCCCTTAACACTGAAGCTTTCTTT
CASGLQRALNTEAFF
>-|few|TRBJ1-2|TRBV6-1
TGTGCCAGCACACCCGATCTCGGGATAGGAGGCTACACCTTC
CASTPDLGIGGYTF
>-|-|TRBJ1-2|TRBV30
TGTGCCTGGAGTCACCCACTACAGGGAATCTATGGCTACACCTTC
CAWSHPLQGIYGYTF
>-|few|TRBJ1-1|TRBV12-5
TGTGCTAGTGGTTCACCAGCCGGGACATTGAACACTGAAGCTTTCTTT
CASGSPAGTLNTEAFF
>-|-|TRBJ2-5|TRBV6-4
TGTGCCCGAGAGGCCCAAGAGACCCAGTACTTC
CAREAQETQYF
>-|-|TRBJ1-5|TRBV5-4
TGTGCCAGCAGCTTGGACGTCGGTGCCCAGCATTTT
CASSLDVGAQHF
>-|-|TRBJ1-5|TRBV18
TGTGCCAGCTCACAGGAGAATCAGCCCCAGCATTTT
CASSQENQPQHF
>TRBD1|-|TRBJ1-5|TRBV27
TGTGCCAGCAGTTTAAGGACAGGGGTGAGCAATCAGCCCCAGCATTTT
CASSLRTGVSNQPQHF
>-|-|TRBJ2-1|TRBV6-1
TGTGCCAGCATTCTTCAGGGGAGAGGCTACAATGAGCAGTTCTTC
CASILQGRGYNEQFF
>-|-|TRBJ1-1|TRBV7-2
TGTGCCAGCAGACTCGACAGTTACACTGAAGCTTTCTTT
CASRLDSYTEAFF
>-|once|TRBJ1-6|TRBV30
TGTGCCTCGGAGAGGGTGGGTTCACCCCTCCACTTT
CASERVGSPLHF
>-|-|TRBJ2-1|TRBV6-5
TGTGCCAGCAGTTACTCGTGGGACACATCAACAGATGAGCAGTTCTTC
CASSYSWDTSTDEQFF
>-|-|TRBJ1-2|TRBV6-5
TGTGCCAGCAGTTACTCGAGAGGACTGACACTCGGCTACACCTTC
CASSYSRGLTLGYTF
>TRBD1|-|TRBJ2-3|TRBV6-4
TGTGCCAGCAGTGACAGGGGGCACACAGATACGCAGTATTTT
CASSDRGHTDTQYF
>-|-|TRBJ1-1|TRBV6-5
TGTGCCAGCAGAAAACAGGTGAACACTGAAGCTTTCTTT
CASRKQVNTEAFF
>-|-|TRBJ2-5|TRBV5-1
TGCGCCAGCAGACCAGACCAAGAGACCCAGTACTTC
CASRPDQETQYF
>TRBD1|-|TRBJ2-3|TRBV27
TGTGCCAGCAGTTTAAAGGGGGCGAAAGTTTCAGATACGCAGTATTTT
CASSLKGAKVSDTQYF
>-|-|TRBJ2-5|TRBV5-4
TGTGCCAGCACCTTGGGTGGTGGTAGCACGAGGGGGGAGACCCAGTACTTC
CASTLGGGSTRGETQYF
>TRBD2|-|TRBJ2-1|TRBV9
TGTGCCAGCAGCGTAGGCCCTTGGGGGAGGGGACACAATGAGCAGTTCTTC
CASSVGPWGRGHNEQFF
>-|-|TRBJ2-7|TRBV13
TGTGCCAGCAGCCTAAACTACGAGCAGTACTTC
CASSLNYEQYF
>-|few|TRBJ1-1|TRBV6-6
TGTGCCAGCAGTACACAGATGAACACTGAAGCTTTCTTT
CASSTQMNTEAFF
>-|-|TRBJ2-7|TRBV25-1
TGTGCCAGCAGTGTCGACCCAGGGGATTGGGCCTACGAGCAGTACTTC
CASSVDPGDWAYEQYF
>-|-|TRBJ1-1|TRBV27
TGTGCCAGCAGTTTGGCAGGGTGGACCGAAGCTTTCTTT
CASSLAGWTEAFF
>TRBD2|-|TRBJ2-1|TRBV5-1
TGCGCCAGCAGCTTGGTTGGTAGCGGGGAATTCAATGAGCAGTTCTTC
CASSLVGSGEFNEQFF
>-|-|TRBJ1-6|TRBV4-3
TGCGCCAGCAGCCAAGGGACAGCAGCATTGGGGCATTCACCCCTCCACTTT
CASSQGTAALGHSPLHF
>-|-|TRBJ2-2|TRBV5-1
TGCGCCAGCAGCTTGGTGGGGGAGGCCGGGGAGCTGTTTTTT
CASSLVGEAGELFF
>TRBD2|-|TRBJ2-1|TRBV27
TGTGCCAGCAGTTTTAGCGGGAATTACAATGAGCAGTTCTTC
CASSFSGNYNEQFF
>-|-|TRBJ1-1|TRBV20-1
TGCAGTGCTAGAGACGGTGAAGCTTTCTTT
CSARDGEAFF
>TRBD1|-|TRBJ1-5|TRBV2
TGTGCCAGCAGCGACGGGACAGGGAATCAGCCCCAGCATTTT
CASSDGTGNQPQHF
>TRBD1|-|TRBJ2-7|TRBV19
TGTGCCAGTAGGGTAGGGGGCGCGGACGAGCAGTACTTC
CASRVGGADEQYF
>TRBD1|-|TRBJ2-1|TRBV4-3
TGCGCCAGCAGCCAAGGGACAGGGGTATACAATGAGCAGTTCTTC
CASSQGTGVYNEQFF
>-|-|TRBJ1-1|TRBV27
TGTGCCAGCATTGACCTGGTGAGGCTCGGGAAAGCTTTCTTT
CASIDLVRLGKAFF
>-|-|TRBJ2-7|TRBV11-2
TGTGCCAGCAGCGGGATAACAGGGTTTACCTACGAGCAGTACTTC
CASSGITGFTYEQYF
>-|few|TRBJ1-1|TRBV10-1
TGCGCCAGCAGTTCCCCCGCCCCGGAGGATACCGCGGCGTTGAACACTGAAGCTTTCTTT
CASSSPAPEDTAALNTEAFF
>TRBD1|-|TRBJ2-7|TRBV4-2
TGTGCCAGCAGCCAAGAGAACAGGGGCTACGAGCAGTACTTC
CASSQENRGYEQYF
>-|once|TRBJ1-1|TRBV6-1
TGTGCCAGCAGACAGGGGAACACTGAAGCTTTCTTT
CASRQGNTEAFF
>TRBD1|-|TRBJ1-2|TRBV10-3
TGTGCCATCAGCTTGACAGGGAAGGAAGGCTACACCTTC
CAISLTGKEGYTF
>TRBD2|-|TRBJ2-2|TRBV27
TGTGCCAGCAGTTTCAATTTAGCGGGGGGGCCCACCGGGGAGCTGTTTTTT
CASSFNLAGGPTGELFF
>TRBD1|-|TRBJ1-2|TRBV30
TGTGCCTGGAGTCCGAGGTCTACTGCAGGGGGTCATGGCTACACCTTC
CAWSPRSTAGGHGYTF
>-|-|TRBJ1-1|TRBV21-1
TGTGCCAGCAGCAAAGGGACAGCGTTAAACACTGAAGCTTTCTTT
CASSKGTALNTEAFF
>-|-|TRBJ2-2|TRBV5-5
TGTGCCAGCAGCTTTCTTAGTCGGGCGAACACCGGGGAGCTGTTTTTT
CASSFLSRANTGELFF
>-|once|TRBJ1-2|TRBV18
TGTGCCAGCTCAACGACAGAGGACTATGGCTACACCTTC
CASSTTEDYGYTF
>TRBD1|-|TRBJ2-7|TRBV4-2
TGTGCCACAGGGACAGATTACGAGCAGTACTTC
CATGTDYEQYF
>-|-|TRBJ1-4|TRBV7-9
TGTGCCAGCAGCTTAGGACAGAATAATGAAAAACTGTTTTTT
CASSLGQNNEKLFF
>-|-|TRBJ1-2|TRBV7-9
TGTGCCAGCAGCCCTCGTGAGTATGGCTACACCTTC
CASSPREYGYTF
>-|-|TRBJ2-1|TRBV7-6
TGTGCCAGCAGCTTTTTTCGGCAGGGTGGAAGGGGCTACAATGAGCAGTTCTTC
CASSFFRQGGRGYNEQFF
>TRBD1|-|TRBJ1-1|TRBV11-2
TGTGCCAGCAGCTTTTCCGGGACAGGGGACACTGAAGCTTTCTTT
CASSFSGTGDTEAFF
>-|-|TRBJ2-5|TRBV4-1
TGCGCCAGCAGCCAAGAGGCAATCACAGGTCGGGAGACCCAGTACTTC
CASSQEAITGRETQYF
>-|-|TRBJ1-1|TRBV6-6
TGTGCCAGCAGTGGGAGGGTCACGGTTATGAACACTGAAGCTTTCTTT
CASSGRVTVMNTEAFF
>-|-|TRBJ1-4|TRBV9
TGTGCCAGCGGTATTGGGCAGGGATTTGAAAAACTGTTTTTT
CASGIGQGFEKLFF
>-|-|TRBJ1-1|TRBV5-5
TGTGCCAACTTCCGGGGAACGAACACTGAAGCTTTCTTT
CANFRGTNTEAFF